The 32 T cell receptor beta chains presented below share a single source sample, sequenced in a study of T cells after yellow fever vaccination. TCRdb reanalysed the 5' RACE reads using MiXCR and keeps one entry per CDR3 protein. The sample carries more than 90,000 distinct CDR3 sequences, about 7.2% recorded once. The input for sequencing was CD4+ T cells sorted from PBMCs, taken about 49 days after the first yellow fever vaccination. The source is a man between 18 and 29 years old who received the YFV17D yellow fever vaccine.

This clonotype was seen repeatedly, ten times or more. The chain recombines TRBV3-1 with TRBJ2-3; D ambiguous. The CDR3 length is 14 residues. Germline V gives CDR1 LGHDT, CDR2 YNNKEL (reference sequence). V was trimmed by 8 bases and J by 0 bases, leaving 12 bases between them. In nucleotides, the CDR3 is TGTGCCAGCTCTTTAGGCTGGAGCACAGATACGCAGTATTTT. This translates into CASSLGWSTDTQYF.

Ten or more counts support this clonotype. The rearrangement joins TRBV29-1 to TRBJ1-1, with D unresolved. The germline V gene encodes CDR1 SQVTM and CDR2 ANQGSEA. This CDR3 has 13 amino acids. V gave up 0 bases and J gave up 5 bases, with 10 bases separating them. This CDR3 reads CSVEDRAWTEAFF. In DNA, the CDR3 is TGCAGCGTTGAAGATCGTGCTTGGACTGAAGCTTTCTTT.

This clonotype was observed many times. The rearrangement joins TRBV4-2 to TRBJ1-6; 9 nucleotides line up with TRBD1. In germline, CDR1 is LGHNA, CDR2 YNFKEQ. This CDR3 has 15 amino acids. V was clipped by 1 base and J by 9 bases; unmatched bases: 4. The CDR3 is CASSQAGTGISPLHF. CDR3 DNA sequence: TGTGCCAGCAGCCAAGCCGGGACAGGGATTTCACCCCTCCACTTT.

This clonotype was picked up a small number of times. The chain is built from TRBV3-1 and TRBJ2-5, with 14 bases that match TRBD2. Trimming removed 4 bases from V and 0 bases from J; junction bases left unmatched: 1. This CDR3 comprises 16 residues. Germline loops: CDR1 LGHDT, CDR2 YNNKEL (reference sequence). The CDR3 nucleotides are TGTGCCAGCAGCCGGGGACTAGCGGGGGACCAAGAGACCCAGTACTTC. This sequence encodes CASSRGLAGDQETQYF.

This clonotype has a count of ten or more. The V call is TRBV7-9, the J call TRBJ1-1; D is perhaps TRBD1 (5 bases). The CDR3 spans 11 residues. Per the germline V gene, CDR1 is SEHNR and CDR2 is FQNEAQ (reference sequence). V was trimmed by 6 bases and J by 7 bases, leaving 9 bases between them. The CDR3 DNA reads TGTGCCAGCAGAGGCAGGGTTGAAGCTTTCTTT. Encoded protein: CASRGRVEAFF.

The chain combines TRBV5-1 with TRBJ2-1; maybe TRBD2 (6 bases). The V gene's germline CDR1 is SGHRS and CDR2 YFSETQ. The CDR3 spans 16 residues. V lost 0 bases and J lost 0, with 10 bases in between. CDR3 DNA sequence: TGCGCCAGCAGCTTGGATGGGGGGATCTCCTACAATGAGCAGTTCTTC. As protein: CASSLDGGISYNEQFF. The full variable domain, its missing parts supplied by reference TRBV5-1 and TRBJ2-1, is KAGVTQTPRYLIKTRGQQVTLSCSPISGHRSVSWYQQTPGQGLQFLFEYFSETQRNKGNFPGRFSGRQFSNSRSEMNVSTLELGDSALYLCASSLDGGISYNEQFFGPGTRLTVL.

This clonotype showed up many times. The V call is TRBV12-3 or TRBV12-4, the J call TRBJ1-1; D gene unclear. The CDR3 spans 14 residues. The V gene lost 3 bases and the J gene lost 2 bases, with 10 bases spanning the gap. The DNA for the CDR3 is TGTGCCAGCAGTTTCGAACAAGATAACACTGAAGCTTTCTTT. Its protein is CASSFEQDNTEAFF.

There are many counts of this clonotype. The chain combines TRBV5-1 with TRBJ2-1; D remains unclear. There are 14 residues in the CDR3. From germline, CDR1 is SGHRS and CDR2 YFSETQ. The V end was cut by 4 bases, the J end by 7 bases, with 15 bases between. This CDR3 is CASSQSGWSNEQFF. Written as DNA, the CDR3 is TGCGCCAGCAGCCAATCGGGCTGGTCAAATGAGCAGTTCTTC.

This clonotype was counted many times. The J gene is TRBJ2-1, the V gene TRBV7-8; the D gene is possibly TRBD1 (7 bases). Germline values: CDR1 SGHVS, CDR2 FQNEAQ. Trimming took 5 bases from V and 7 from J, leaving 18 bases between them. The CDR3 has 15 residues. The CDR3 nucleotides read TGTGCCAGCAGCCAGGGGGAGGTAGCGTGGAATGAGCAGTTCTTC. Residues: CASSQGEVAWNEQFF.

This clonotype was detected ten times or more. V is TRBV2 and J is TRBJ2-5; D not certain. The CDR3 covers 14 residues. Trimming shortened V by 5 bases and J by 2 bases, and 12 bases separated the two germline ends. Germline V gene lookup returns CDR1 SNHLY and CDR2 FYNNEI. The CDR3, as DNA: TGTGCCAGCAGTTACGCTAGAGGACAAGAGACCCAGTACTTC. Amino acid sequence: CASSYARGQETQYF.

This clonotype was recorded at least ten times. The chain joins TRBV3-1 to TRBJ2-5; D is undetermined. The CDR3 covers 13 residues. Between the trimmed V and J ends, which lost 1 base and 5 bases, there was a span of 8 bases. The germline gives CDR1 LGHDT, CDR2 YNNKEL (reference sequence). The CDR3 DNA is TGTGCCAGCAGCCAAGCTGGTGGTGAGACCCAGTACTTC. Its translation: CASSQAGGETQYF.

This clonotype was detected many times. The chain has TRBV5-1 and TRBJ2-1; 8 bases agree with TRBD1. The V and J ends lost 0 bases and 7 bases, in that order; junction bases with no gene match: 9. CDR3 size: 16 residues. Germline CDR1 SGHRS, CDR2 YFSETQ. In DNA, the CDR3 is TGCGCCAGCAGCTTGGCCGGTCAGGGGGCTGTGAATGAGCAGTTCTTC. This gives the protein CASSLAGQGAVNEQFF.

This clonotype was recorded a few times. The chain carries TRBV7-6 and TRBJ2-5, with 8 bases fitting TRBD1. V shed 5 bases and J 1 base; nucleotides not matched to a gene: 3. Germline V gene lookup returns CDR1 SGHVS and CDR2 FNYEAQ. This CDR3 spans 14 amino acids. The CDR3 region has the DNA TGTGCCAGCAGCGCCAGGGGGCTCCAAGAGACCCAGTACTTC. Protein product: CASSARGLQETQYF.

This clonotype has at least ten counts. This rearrangement joins TRBV5-5 to TRBJ2-5; maybe TRBD1 (5 bases). V shed 0 bases and J shed 1 base, with 10 bases lying between them. The CDR3 contains 15 residues. CDR1 and CDR2 from the germline V gene are SGHKS and YYEKEE (reference sequence). The CDR3 DNA reads as TGTGCCAGCAGCTTGGGGGGCAGGGCCCAAGAGACCCAGTACTTC. Protein product: CASSLGGRAQETQYF.

This clonotype was counted many times. The chain employs TRBV13 and TRBJ2-1; no clear D gene. CDR1 PRHDT and CDR2 FYEKMQ come from the germline V gene (reference sequence). This CDR3 is 14 amino acids long. V dropped 4 bases and J dropped 4 bases, with 11 bases sitting between them. In nucleotides, the CDR3 is TGTGCCAGCAGCTGGCTTGGTATTTACAATGAGCAGTTCTTC. It translates to CASSWLGIYNEQFF. The full variable domain, in which reference TRBV13 and TRBJ2-1 provide the parts outside the CDR3, is AAGVIQSPRHLIKEKRETATLKCYPIPRHDTVYWYQQGPGQDPQFLISFYEKMQSDKGSIPDRFSAQQFSDYHSELNMSSLELGDSALYFCASSWLGIYNEQFFGPGTRLTVL.

This clonotype was counted a single time. This clone may be a read error of a much larger clone one base away. This chain links TRBV18 with TRBJ1-3; D is ambiguous. Germline V lookup: CDR1 KGHSH, CDR2 LQKENI. The CDR3 is made up of 18 amino acids. The CDR3 nucleotides read TGTGCCAGCTCACCGAGTGGGCAGTACCATTTCTCTGAAAACACCATATATTTT. Its protein is CASSPSGQYHFSENTIYF.

At least ten counts were recorded for this clonotype. The chain links TRBV7-2 to TRBJ1-4; D is unclear. The CDR3 sequence is 13 residues long. The ends were cut back, 2 bases at V and 4 bases at J, with 5 bases in the middle. Looked up from germline, CDR1 is SGHTA and CDR2 is FQGNSA. Here the CDR3 reads CASSLQVNEKLFF. The CDR3 region has the DNA TGTGCCAGCAGCTTACAGGTTAATGAAAAACTGTTTTTT.

This clonotype has ten or more counts. The chain has TRBV7-9 and TRBJ2-5, with TRBD1 matching 7 bases. Unmatched junction bases numbered 8, after V lost 5 bases and J lost 5 bases. CDR1 and CDR2 from the germline V gene are SEHNR and FQNEAQ (reference sequence). CDR3 size: 14 residues. CDR3 in DNA: TGTGCCAGCAGCGGGACAGATTTCGGGGAGACCCAGTACTTC. It specifies CASSGTDFGETQYF.

This clonotype occurred many times. The rearrangement uses TRBV5-1 and TRBJ1-1; 8 bases fit TRBD1. Germline trimming cut 5 bases from V and 0 bases from J; bases unmatched to any gene: 12. The germline V gene has CDR1 SGHRS and CDR2 YFSETQ. This CDR3 is built from 17 residues. In nucleotides, the CDR3 is TGCGCCAGCAGTTCCCCCACAGGGGGTCATGTGAACACTGAAGCTTTCTTT. This encodes CASSSPTGGHVNTEAFF. The full variable domain, rest sourced from reference TRBV5-1 and TRBJ1-1, is KAGVTQTPRYLIKTRGQQVTLSCSPISGHRSVSWYQQTPGQGLQFLFEYFSETQRNKGNFPGRFSGRQFSNSRSEMNVSTLELGDSALYLCASSSPTGGHVNTEAFFGQGTRLTVV.

In this sample, this clonotype turned up many times. The chain carries TRBV3-1 and TRBJ2-3; D unresolved. CDR1 and CDR2 from the germline V gene are LGHDT and YNNKEL (reference sequence). The CDR3 is 12 amino acids. V shed 0 bases and J shed 6 bases, with 4 bases lying between them. The CDR3 sequence is CASSQDSDTQYF. The CDR3 DNA reads as TGTGCCAGCAGCCAAGATTCGGATACGCAGTATTTT.

This clonotype was seen more than once but under ten times. The chain combines TRBV4-3 with TRBJ2-5; D possibly corresponds to TRBD2 (6 bases). CDR1 is LGHNA and CDR2 is YSLEER in the germline V gene. The V gene lost 5 bases and the J gene lost 4 bases, with 17 bases spanning the gap. The CDR3 extends over 15 amino acids. The CDR3 DNA follows: TGCGCCAGCAGCGCCCTTCTGCGGAGGGGAGAGACCCAGTACTTC. Its protein is CASSALLRRGETQYF.

This clonotype occurred many times. The J gene is TRBJ1-1, the V gene TRBV24-1; TRBD1 is a possible D gene (5 bases). The V and J ends lost 5 bases and 1 base respectively, with 16 bases between them. Germline CDR1 is KGHDR and CDR2 is SFDVKD. This CDR3 is built from 16 residues. DNA of the CDR3: TGTGCCACCAGTGGGGGTCGAGGGGAAAGGAACACTGAAGCTTTCTTT. This encodes CATSGGRGERNTEAFF.

This clonotype was detected only a few times. The rearrangement uses TRBV18 and TRBJ2-7; possible D gene TRBD2, 5 bases. Germline CDR1 KGHSH, CDR2 LQKENI. CDR3 size: 15 residues. Trimming removed 3 bases at V and 4 bases at J, with 16 bases between. This chain's CDR3 is CASSPSGLGGYEQYF. In nucleotides, the CDR3 is TGTGCCAGCTCACCGTCGGGCCTAGGAGGTTACGAGCAGTACTTC.

This clonotype occurred a few times. CDR3: CASRCWTGEQYV. DNA of the CDR3: TGTGCAAGTCGCTGTTGGACAGGCGAGCAGTACGTC. The chain uses TRBV12-2 and TRBJ2-7; TRBD1, the table's D call, lacks a check against the DNA. TRBV12-2 represents a pseudogene. The CDR3 spans 12 residues.

V gene TRBV20-1 combines with J gene TRBJ1-1, with TRBD1 as a possible D gene (5 bases). The CDR3 loop spans 16 amino acids. The germline CDR1 and CDR2 sequences are DFQATT and SNEGSKA (reference sequence). V dropped 0 bases and J dropped 0 bases, with 14 bases sitting between them. The CDR3 loop is CSARDRAVTVNTEAFF. CDR3 nucleotide sequence: TGCAGTGCTAGAGATCGGGCTGTGACAGTGAACACTGAAGCTTTCTTT.

This clonotype was found many times. This rearrangement joins TRBV6-1 to TRBJ2-5, with D hard to call. This CDR3 has 13 residues. The germline CDR1 and CDR2 sequences are MNHNS and SASEGT. The V and J ends lost 6 bases and 5 bases respectively, with 13 bases between them. CDR3: CASRDGVGETQYF. The CDR3 region has the DNA TGTGCCAGCAGAGATGGGGTAGGCGAGACCCAGTACTTC.

At least ten counts were recorded for this clonotype. The chain joins TRBV7-2 to TRBJ2-7; 7 nucleotides match TRBD1. The CDR3 has 14 residues. V lost 3 bases, J lost 1 base, and 3 bases stayed unmatched. Germline V gene sequence: CDR1 SGHTA, CDR2 FQGNSA. The CDR3 DNA reads TGTGCCAGCAGCTTGGACAGGCCTTCCTACGAGCAGTACTTC. Translated: CASSLDRPSYEQYF.

This clonotype was seen at least ten times. This chain links TRBV4-3 with TRBJ1-5; D is ambiguous. This CDR3 has 14 residues. Trimming removed 3 bases at V and 9 bases at J, with 15 bases between. Per the germline V gene, CDR1 is LGHNA and CDR2 is YSLEER. The CDR3 coding sequence is TGCGCCAGCAGCCATGGAACAGCTCATCGGCCCCAGCATTTT. Its translation: CASSHGTAHRPQHF.

This clonotype was counted many times. V is TRBV20-1 and J is TRBJ2-3; D tentatively fits TRBD1 or TRBD2 (6 bases each). V lost 6 bases, J lost 2 bases, and 15 bases lay in between. Germline CDR1 is DFQATT and CDR2 is SNEGSKA (reference sequence). This CDR3 is 14 amino acids long. CDR3 sequence (DNA): TGCAGTGCCGCGTTCGGGGGCCACACAGATACGCAGTATTTT. It specifies CSAAFGGHTDTQYF.

The chain couples TRBV4-3 to TRBJ2-6; D remains ambiguous. Germline loops: CDR1 LGHNA, CDR2 YSLEER. V lost 0 bases and J lost 0, with 9 bases in between. CDR3 length equals 17 residues. The CDR3 is CASSQDVTYSGANVLTF. DNA for the CDR3: TGCGCCAGCAGCCAAGATGTCACGTACTCTGGGGCCAACGTCCTGACTTTC.

This clonotype was seen repeatedly, ten times or more. The rearrangement uses TRBV5-1 and TRBJ2-3, with 12 bases that match TRBD2. CDR1 is SGHRS and CDR2 is YFSETQ in the germline V gene. CDR3 size: 15 residues. The V and J ends lost 4 bases and 4 bases, in that order; junction bases with no gene match: 4. The CDR3 sequence: CASSRTSGVSDTQYF. The CDR3 coding sequence is TGCGCCAGCAGCAGGACTAGCGGGGTATCAGATACGCAGTATTTT.

There are many counts of this clonotype. V is TRBV14 and J is TRBJ2-7; the D is unclear. This CDR3 comprises 12 residues. From germline, CDR1 is SGHDN and CDR2 FVKESK. V was shortened by 3 bases and J by 4 bases, with 7 bases between the two germline ends. Here the CDR3 DNA reads TGTGCCAGCAGCCAGTCCGGGTACGAGCAGTACGTC. This gives the protein CASSQSGYEQYV.